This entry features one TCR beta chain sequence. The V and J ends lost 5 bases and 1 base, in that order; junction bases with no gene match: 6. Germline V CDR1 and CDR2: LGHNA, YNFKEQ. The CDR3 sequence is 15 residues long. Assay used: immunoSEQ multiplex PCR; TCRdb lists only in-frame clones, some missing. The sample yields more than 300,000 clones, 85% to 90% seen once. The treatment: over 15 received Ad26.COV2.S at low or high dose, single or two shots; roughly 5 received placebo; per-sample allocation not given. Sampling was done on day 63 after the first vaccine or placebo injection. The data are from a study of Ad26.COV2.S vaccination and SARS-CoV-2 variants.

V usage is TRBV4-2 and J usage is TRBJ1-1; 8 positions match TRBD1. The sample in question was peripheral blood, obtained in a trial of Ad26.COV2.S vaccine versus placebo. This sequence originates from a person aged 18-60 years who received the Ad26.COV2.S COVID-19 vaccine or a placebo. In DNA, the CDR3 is TGTGCCAGCAGCTATGACAGGGGAAAGAACACTGAAGCTTTCTTT. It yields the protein CASSYDRGKNTEAFF.